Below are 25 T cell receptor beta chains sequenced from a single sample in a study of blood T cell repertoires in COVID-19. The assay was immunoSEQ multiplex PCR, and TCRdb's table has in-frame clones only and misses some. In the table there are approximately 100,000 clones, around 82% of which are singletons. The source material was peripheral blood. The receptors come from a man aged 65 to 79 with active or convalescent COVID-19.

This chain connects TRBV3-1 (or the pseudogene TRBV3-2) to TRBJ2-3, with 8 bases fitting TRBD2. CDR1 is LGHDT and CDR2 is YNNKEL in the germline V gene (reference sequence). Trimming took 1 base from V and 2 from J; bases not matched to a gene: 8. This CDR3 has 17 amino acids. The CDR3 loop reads CASSQGPSGGPTDTQYF. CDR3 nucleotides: TGTGCCAGCAGCCAAGGGCCAAGCGGGGGACCCACAGATACGCAGTATTTT.

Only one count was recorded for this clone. CDR3 coding DNA: TGTGCCAGCCAAACTAGCGGGGGTGACGAGCAGTACTTC. Amino acids: CASQTSGGDEQYF. This sequence joins TRBV18 and TRBJ2-7; 11 bases align to TRBD2. J gave up 5 bases and V 8 bases, and 5 bases lay outside the gene matches. Germline assignment: CDR1 KGHSH and CDR2 LQKENI. The CDR3 consists of 13 residues.

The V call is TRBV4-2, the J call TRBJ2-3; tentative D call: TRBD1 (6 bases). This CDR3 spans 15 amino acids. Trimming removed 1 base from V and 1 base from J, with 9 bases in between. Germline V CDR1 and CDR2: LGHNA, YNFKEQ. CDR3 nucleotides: TGTGCCAGCAGCCAAGGGGCAGGGGGCACAGATACGCAGTATTTT. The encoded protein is CASSQGAGGTDTQYF.

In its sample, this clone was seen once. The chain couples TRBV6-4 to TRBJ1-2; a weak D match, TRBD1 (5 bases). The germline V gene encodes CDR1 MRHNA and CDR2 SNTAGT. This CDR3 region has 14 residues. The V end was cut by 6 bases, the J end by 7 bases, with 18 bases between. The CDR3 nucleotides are TGTGCCAGCAGACCCACGGAGACAGAAGGTGGCTACACCTTC. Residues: CASRPTETEGGYTF.

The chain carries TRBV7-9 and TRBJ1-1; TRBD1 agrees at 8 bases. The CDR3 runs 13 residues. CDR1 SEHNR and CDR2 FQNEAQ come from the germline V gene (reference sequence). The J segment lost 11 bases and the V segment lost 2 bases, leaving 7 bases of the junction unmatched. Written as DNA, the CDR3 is TGTGCCAGCAGCTTACAGGGGGCGAGTGGCGCTTTCTTT. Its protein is CASSLQGASGAFF.

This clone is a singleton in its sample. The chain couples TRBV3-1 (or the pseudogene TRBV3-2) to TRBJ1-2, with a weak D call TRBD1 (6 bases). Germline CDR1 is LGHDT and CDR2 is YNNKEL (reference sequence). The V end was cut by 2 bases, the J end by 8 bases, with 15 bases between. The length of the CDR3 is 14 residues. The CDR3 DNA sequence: TGTGCCAGCAGCCAACCGGGACAATCTAGCGGCTACACCTTC. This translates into CASSQPGQSSGYTF.

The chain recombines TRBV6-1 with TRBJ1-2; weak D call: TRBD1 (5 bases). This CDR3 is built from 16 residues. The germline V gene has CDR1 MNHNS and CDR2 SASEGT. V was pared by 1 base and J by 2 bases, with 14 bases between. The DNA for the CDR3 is TGTGCCAGCAGTGAAGTAGGGGAATACTTAAACTATGGCTACACCTTC. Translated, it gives CASSEVGEYLNYGYTF.

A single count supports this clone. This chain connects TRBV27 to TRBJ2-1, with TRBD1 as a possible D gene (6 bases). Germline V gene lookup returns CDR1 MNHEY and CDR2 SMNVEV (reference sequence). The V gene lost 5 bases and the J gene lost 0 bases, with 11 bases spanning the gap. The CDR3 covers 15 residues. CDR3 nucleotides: TGTGCCAGCAGTATCACGACAGGCTCCTACAATGAGCAGTTCTTC. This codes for CASSITTGSYNEQFF.

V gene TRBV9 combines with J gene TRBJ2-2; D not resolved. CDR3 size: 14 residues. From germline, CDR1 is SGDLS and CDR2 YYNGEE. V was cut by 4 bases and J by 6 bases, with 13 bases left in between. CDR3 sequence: CASSSQTIPGELFF. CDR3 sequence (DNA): TGTGCCAGCAGCTCCCAGACAATCCCCGGGGAGCTGTTTTTT.

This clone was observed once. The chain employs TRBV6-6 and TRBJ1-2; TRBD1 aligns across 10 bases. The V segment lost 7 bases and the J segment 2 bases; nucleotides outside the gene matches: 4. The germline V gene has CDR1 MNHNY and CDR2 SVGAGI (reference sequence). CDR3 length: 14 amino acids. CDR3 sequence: CASTVGQGNYGYTF. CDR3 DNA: TGTGCCAGCACCGTGGGACAGGGGAACTATGGCTACACCTTC.

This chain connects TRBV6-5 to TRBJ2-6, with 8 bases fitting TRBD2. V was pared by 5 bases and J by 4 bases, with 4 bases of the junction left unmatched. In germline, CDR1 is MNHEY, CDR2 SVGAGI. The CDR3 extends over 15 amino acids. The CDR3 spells CASSRGGSGANVLTF. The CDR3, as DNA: TGTGCCAGCAGTCGCGGGGGGTCCGGGGCCAACGTCCTGACTTTC.

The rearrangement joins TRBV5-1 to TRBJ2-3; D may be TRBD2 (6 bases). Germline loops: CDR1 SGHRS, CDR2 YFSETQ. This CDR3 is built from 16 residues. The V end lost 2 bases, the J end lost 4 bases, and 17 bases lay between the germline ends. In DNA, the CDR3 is TGCGCCAGCAGCTTCCAAGCGGGCGGGCGCCCAGATACGCAGTATTTT. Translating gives CASSFQAGGRPDTQYF.

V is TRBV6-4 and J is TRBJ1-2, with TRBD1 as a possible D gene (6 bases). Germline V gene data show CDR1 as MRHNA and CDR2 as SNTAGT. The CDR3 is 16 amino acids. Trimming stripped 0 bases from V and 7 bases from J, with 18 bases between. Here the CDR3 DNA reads TGTGCCAGCAGTGACTCCCTGGGAGGGGGAGTTGTTGGCTACACCTTC. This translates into CASSDSLGGGVVGYTF.

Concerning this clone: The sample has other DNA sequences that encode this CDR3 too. The DNA for the CDR3 is TGTGCCAGCAGCTTGGTCGGGGGGACGAACACTGAAGCTTTCTTT. Translation: CASSLVGGTNTEAFF. The rearrangement joins TRBV5-6 to TRBJ1-1, with D perhaps TRBD1 (5 bases). CDR3 size: 15 residues. Trimming removed 0 bases at V and 1 base at J, with 10 bases between. The germline V gene has CDR1 SGHDT and CDR2 YYEEEE.

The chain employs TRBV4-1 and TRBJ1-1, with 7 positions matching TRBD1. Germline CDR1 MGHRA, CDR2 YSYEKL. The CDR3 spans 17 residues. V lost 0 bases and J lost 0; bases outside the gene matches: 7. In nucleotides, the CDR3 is TGCGCCAGCAGCCAAGATTGGGTACAGGGGATGAACACTGAAGCTTTCTTT. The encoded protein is CASSQDWVQGMNTEAFF.

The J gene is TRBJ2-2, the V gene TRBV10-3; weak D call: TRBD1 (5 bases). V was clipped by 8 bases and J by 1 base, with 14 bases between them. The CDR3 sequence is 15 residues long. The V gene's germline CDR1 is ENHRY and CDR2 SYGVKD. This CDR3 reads CAIGAATVNTGELFF. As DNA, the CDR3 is TGTGCCATCGGGGCCGCCACAGTGAACACCGGGGAGCTGTTTTTT.

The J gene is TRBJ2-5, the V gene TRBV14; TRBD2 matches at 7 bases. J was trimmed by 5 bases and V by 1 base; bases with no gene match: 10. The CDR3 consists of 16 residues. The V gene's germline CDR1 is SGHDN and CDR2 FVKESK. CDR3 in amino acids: CASSQALWGGKETQYF. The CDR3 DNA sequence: TGTGCCAGCAGCCAAGCCCTATGGGGAGGGAAGGAGACCCAGTACTTC.

The CDR3, as DNA: TGTGCCAGCAGCTTAGGGGGCCGCTCCTACGAGCAGTACTTC. It specifies CASSLGGRSYEQYF. The V call is TRBV7-9, the J call TRBJ2-7; D perhaps matches TRBD1 (5 bases). The germline V gene has CDR1 SEHNR and CDR2 FQNEAQ (reference sequence). V was clipped by 1 base and J by 0 bases, with 7 bases between them. The CDR3 has 14 amino acids.

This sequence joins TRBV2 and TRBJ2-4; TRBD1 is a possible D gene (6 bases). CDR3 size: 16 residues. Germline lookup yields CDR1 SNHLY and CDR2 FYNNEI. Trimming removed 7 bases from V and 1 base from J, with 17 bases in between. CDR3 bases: TGTGCCAGCATAAAGAGAGGGGGTGGTGCCAAAAACATTCAGTACTTC. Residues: CASIKRGGGAKNIQYF.

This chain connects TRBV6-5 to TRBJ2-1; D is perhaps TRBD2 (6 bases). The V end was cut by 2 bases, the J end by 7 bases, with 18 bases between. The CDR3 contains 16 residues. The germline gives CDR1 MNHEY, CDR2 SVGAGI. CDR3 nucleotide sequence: TGTGCCAGCAGTTACACTTTTGGCATTCGGGGGAATGAGCAGTTCTTC. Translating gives CASSYTFGIRGNEQFF.

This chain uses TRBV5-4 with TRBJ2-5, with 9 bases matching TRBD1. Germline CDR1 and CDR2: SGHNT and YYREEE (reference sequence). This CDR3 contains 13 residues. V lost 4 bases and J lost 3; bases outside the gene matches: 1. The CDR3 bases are TGTGCCAGCAGCCGACAGGGGGAAGAGACCCAGTACTTC. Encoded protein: CASSRQGEETQYF.

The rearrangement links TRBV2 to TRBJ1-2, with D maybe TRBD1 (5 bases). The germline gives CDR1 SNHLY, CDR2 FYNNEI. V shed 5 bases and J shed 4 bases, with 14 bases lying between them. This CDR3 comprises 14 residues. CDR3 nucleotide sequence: TGTGCCAGCAGTCCCCCCGGGGGGACCTATGGCTACACCTTC. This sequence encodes CASSPPGGTYGYTF.

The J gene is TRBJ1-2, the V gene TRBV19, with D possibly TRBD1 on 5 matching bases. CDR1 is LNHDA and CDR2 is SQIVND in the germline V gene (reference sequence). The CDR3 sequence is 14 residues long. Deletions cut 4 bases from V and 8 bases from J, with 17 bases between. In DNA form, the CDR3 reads TGTGCCAGTAGTACAAGGCGGGACCCTCGGGGCTACACCTTC. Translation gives CASSTRRDPRGYTF.

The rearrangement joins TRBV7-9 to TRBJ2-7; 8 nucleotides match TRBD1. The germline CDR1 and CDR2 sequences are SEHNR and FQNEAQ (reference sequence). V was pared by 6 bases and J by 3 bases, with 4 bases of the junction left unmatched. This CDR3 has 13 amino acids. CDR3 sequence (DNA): TGTGCCAGCAGAAGAGGACAGGGCTACGAGCAGTACTTC. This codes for CASRRGQGYEQYF.

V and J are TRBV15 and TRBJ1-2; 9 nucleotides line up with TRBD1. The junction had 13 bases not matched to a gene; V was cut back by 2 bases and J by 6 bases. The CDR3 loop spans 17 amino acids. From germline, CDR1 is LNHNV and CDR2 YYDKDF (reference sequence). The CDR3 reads CATSRSGPGQGRNGYTF. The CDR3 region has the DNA TGTGCCACCAGCAGATCAGGCCCGGGACAGGGTAGGAATGGCTACACCTTC. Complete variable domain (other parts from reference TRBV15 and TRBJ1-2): DAMVIQNPRYQVTQFGKPVTLSCSQTLNHNVMYWYQQKSSQAPKLLFHYYDKDFNNEADTPDNFQSRRPNTSFCFLDIRSPGLGDTAMYLCATSRSGPGQGRNGYTFGSGTRLTVV.